This T cell receptor beta chain was sequenced for a study of shared clonotypes between healthy human individuals. Method: immunoSEQ multiplex PCR; TCRdb's copy keeps in-frame clones and lacks some. The sample consists of under 1,100,000 clones, about 75% of them appearing once. This clonotype was sampled from a man aged 18 to 30 in good health. The sample taken for sequencing was memory CD4+ T cells sorted from blood. Subset noted: CD45RA-negative fraction.

CDR3 in DNA: TGCGCCAGCAGCTTTCAGGATAAGAACACTGAAGCTTTCTTT. Translated: CASSFQDKNTEAFF. The chain employs TRBV5-1 and TRBJ1-1; D is undetermined. The V end lost 2 bases, the J end lost 1 base, and 9 bases lay between the germline ends. Germline V gene lookup returns CDR1 SGHRS and CDR2 YFSETQ. This CDR3 comprises 14 residues.